This is a list of T cell receptor beta chains from one sample in a study of blood T cell repertoires in COVID-19. TCRdb's copy holds only in-frame clones and misses some; the assay was immunoSEQ multiplex PCR. The data hold approximately 190,000 clones, with 84% observed a single time. What was sequenced was peripheral blood. These receptors originate from a woman aged 70 to 79 with active or convalescent COVID-19. CDR3s include the opening cysteine and the closing phenylalanine or tryptophan. Fields, in order: V gene, J gene, D gene, clone size, CDR3 DNA, CDR3 protein. D genes are given only for firm matches. A row's size may be missing; if present it is once, few, many or a size class.

TRBV28,TRBJ2-5,.,.,TGTGCCAGCAGTCGGACAGATAGTGCCCCACAAGAGACCCAGTACTTC,CASSRTDSAPQETQYF
TRBV7-3,TRBJ2-1,TRBD2,once,TGTGCCAGCAGCTTAGGACTAGCGGAAGGAGAGCAGTTCTTC,CASSLGLAEGEQFF
TRBV5-1,TRBJ2-3,TRBD2,.,TGCGCCAGCAGCTTGGGCGGGACTAGCGGCACAGATACGCAGTATTTT,CASSLGGTSGTDTQYF
TRBV5-4,TRBJ2-2,TRBD2,.,TGTGCCAGCAGCTCTAGCGGGAGTTTCTGGGAGCTGTTTTTT,CASSSSGSFWELFF
TRBV5-1,TRBJ1-1,.,.,TGCGCCAGCAGCTTGGTGGGTGGGGGGAGGAGAGCTTTCTTT,CASSLVGGGRRAFF
TRBV5-1,TRBJ2-7,TRBD2,.,TGCGCCAGCAGCCGTTCGCAGTGGACGGGAGGTTACGAGCAGTACTTC,CASSRSQWTGGYEQYF
TRBV19,TRBJ1-1,.,once,TGTGCCAGTAAGGGTGGGAGGGAAGCTTTCTTT,CASKGGREAFF
TRBV5-1,TRBJ2-7,TRBD2,once,TGCGCCAGCAGCTCCCACCCTAGCGGGAGGGAGGGCGAGCAGTACTTC,CASSSHPSGREGEQYF
TRBV5-6,TRBJ2-2,.,once,TGTGCCAGCAGCTTGGTTCGTATGGCGGGTGGGGACACCGGGGAGCTGTTTTTT,CASSLVRMAGGDTGELFF
TRBV11-2,TRBJ1-2,TRBD1,few,TGTGCCAGCAGCTTGGCAGGGGGCGGATTCAATCTTGGCTACACCTTC,CASSLAGGGFNLGYTF
TRBV4-1,TRBJ2-7,TRBD2,.,TGCGCCAGCAGCCAAGACGATGGACTAGCGGGGGGGAAGACCTACGAGCAGTACTTC,CASSQDDGLAGGKTYEQYF
TRBV29-1,TRBJ1-1,.,.,TGCAGCTTCCAGGAGAACACTGAAGCTTTCTTT,CSFQENTEAFF
TRBV7-8,TRBJ2-1,.,.,TGTGCCAGCAGCTTACCCGGAGGGGGCTCTGGTAATGAGCAGTTCTTC,CASSLPGGGSGNEQFF
TRBV19,TRBJ2-3,TRBD2,.,TGTGCCAGTTCGGGGGGAACTAGCACAGATACGCAGTATTTT,CASSGGTSTDTQYF
TRBV7-9,TRBJ1-2,.,.,TGTGCCAGCAGCGCCCTCCGGGGTAGGGCAGGCTATGGCTACACCTTC,CASSALRGRAGYGYTF
TRBV18,TRBJ1-3,.,.,TGTGCCAGCTCACCACTGGGCAGGGACTTTCTCTCTGGAAACACCATATATTTT,CASSPLGRDFLSGNTIYF
TRBV7-9,TRBJ1-1,TRBD1,.,TGTGCCAGCAGCTTGGACAGGGGGCTCACTGAAGCTTTCTTT,CASSLDRGLTEAFF
TRBV11-2,TRBJ2-7,TRBD2,.,TGTGCCAGCAGCGACTGGGGGGGACTAGCTTTCTACGAGCAGTACTTC,CASSDWGGLAFYEQYF
TRBV18,TRBJ2-1,.,.,TGTGCCAGCTCATGGCTAGTACCAAATGAGCAGTTCTTC,CASSWLVPNEQFF
TRBV24-1,TRBJ2-5,TRBD1,.,TGTGCCACCAGTGATCCGACAGGGGCGAGGGAGACCCAGTACTTC,CATSDPTGARETQYF
TRBV9,TRBJ2-1,TRBD2,.,TGTGCCAGCAGCGTAGGGAAGGTAAGACTAGCGGGCCTATTGGGCGACAATGAGCAGTTCTTC,CASSVGKVRLAGLLGDNEQFF
TRBV18,TRBJ2-6,TRBD1,.,TGTGCCAGCTCACTAAAGACAGGGCCTAGCTCTGGGGCCAACGTCCTGACTTTC,CASSLKTGPSSGANVLTF
TRBV5-8,TRBJ1-3,.,.,TGTGCCAGCAGCTTGCTACTCTCTGGAAACACCATATATTTT,CASSLLLSGNTIYF
TRBV18,TRBJ2-3,.,.,TGTGCCAGCCTTTACACAGATACGCAGTATTTT,CASLYTDTQYF
TRBV5-3,TRBJ2-3,.,.,TGTGCCAGAAGCCCTATGGGGCTTCAGGGCACAGATACGCAGTATTTT,CARSPMGLQGTDTQYF
TRBV2,TRBJ2-7,.,.,TGTGCCAGCAGTGTACGGGTATCCTACGAGCAGTACTTC,CASSVRVSYEQYF
TRBV19,TRBJ2-1,TRBD2,.,TGTGCCAGTAGACTAGCGGGAGGACTACTTTACAATGAGCAGTTCTTC,CASRLAGGLLYNEQFF
TRBV19,TRBJ1-5,.,.,TGTGCCAGTAGTCCCTATAGCAATCAGCCCCAGCATTTT,CASSPYSNQPQHF
TRBV2,TRBJ1-4,TRBD1,.,TGTGCCAGCACCCGGGACAGGGGTGCAACTAATGAAAAACTGTTTTTT,CASTRDRGATNEKLFF